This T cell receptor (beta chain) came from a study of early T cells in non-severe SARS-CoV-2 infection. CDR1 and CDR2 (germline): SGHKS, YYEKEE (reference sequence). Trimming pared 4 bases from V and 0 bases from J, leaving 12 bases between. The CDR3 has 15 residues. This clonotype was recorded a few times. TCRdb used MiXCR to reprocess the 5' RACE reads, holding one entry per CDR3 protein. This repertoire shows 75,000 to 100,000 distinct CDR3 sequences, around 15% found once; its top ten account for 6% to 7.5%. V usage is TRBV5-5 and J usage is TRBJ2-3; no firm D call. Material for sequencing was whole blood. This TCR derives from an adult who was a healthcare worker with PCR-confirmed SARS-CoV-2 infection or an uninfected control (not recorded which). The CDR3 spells CASSPGSYSTDTQYF. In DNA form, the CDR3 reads TGTGCCAGCAGCCCCGGATCCTATAGCACAGATACGCAGTATTTT.